The present TCR beta chain was sequenced within a study of shared clonotypes between healthy human individuals. Whole-study results and caveats: Sequencing of the sorted subsets was shown by rarefaction to be incomplete despite large depth. Sampling covered blood only; tissue repertoires likely differ.

TCRdb's table, derived via immunoSEQ multiplex PCR, lists solely in-frame clones and lacks some. The data show some 2,000,000 clones, about 95% seen once. The CDR3 consists of 16 residues. Per the germline V gene, CDR1 is SQVTM and CDR2 is ANQGSEA. Trimming pared 2 bases from V and 1 base from J, leaving 17 bases between. Terminally differentiated effector memory CD45RA+ cells were excluded from the naive CD8 cells, which were CD45RO-negative and positively selected for CCR7. Worth noting for this clone: Its antigen is not known.

The chain carries TRBV29-1 and TRBJ2-5, with D perhaps being TRBD1 or TRBD2 (5 bases each). Sequencing used naive CD8+ T cells sorted from blood. This clonotype originated in a man between 18 and 29 years old in good health. CDR3: CSVERQGKGVQETQYF. CDR3 coding DNA: TGCAGCGTTGAACGGCAGGGAAAGGGAGTCCAAGAGACCCAGTACTTC. Complete variable domain (other parts from reference TRBV29-1 and TRBJ2-5): SAVISQKPSRDICQRGTSLTIQCQVDSQVTMMFWYRQQPGQSLTLIATANQGSEATYESGFVIDKFPISRPNLTFSTLTVSNMSPEDSSIYLCSVERQGKGVQETQYFGPGTRLLVL.